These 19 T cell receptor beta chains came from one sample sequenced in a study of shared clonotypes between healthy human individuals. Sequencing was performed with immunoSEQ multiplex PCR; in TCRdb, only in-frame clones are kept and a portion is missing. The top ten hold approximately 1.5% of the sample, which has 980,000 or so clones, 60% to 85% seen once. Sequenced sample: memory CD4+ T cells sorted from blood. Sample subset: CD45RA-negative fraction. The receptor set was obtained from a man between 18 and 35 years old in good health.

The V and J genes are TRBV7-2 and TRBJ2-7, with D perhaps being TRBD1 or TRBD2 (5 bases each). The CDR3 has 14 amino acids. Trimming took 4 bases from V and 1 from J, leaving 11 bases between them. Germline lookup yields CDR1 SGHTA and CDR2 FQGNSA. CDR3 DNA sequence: TGTGCCAGCAGCTATAGAGGGGCATCCTACGAGCAGTACTTC. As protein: CASSYRGASYEQYF.

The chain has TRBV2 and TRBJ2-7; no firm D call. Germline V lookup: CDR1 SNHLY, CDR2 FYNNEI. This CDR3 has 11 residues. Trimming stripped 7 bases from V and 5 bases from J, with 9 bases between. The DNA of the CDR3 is TGTGCCAGCACAGTAGGTGACGAGCAGTACTTC. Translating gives CASTVGDEQYF.

The DNA of the CDR3 is TGTGCCAGCAGCTTAGACAGGATTGAGACCCAGTACTTC. This encodes CASSLDRIETQYF. The V call is TRBV11-3, the J call TRBJ2-5; no definite D call. This CDR3 has 13 amino acids. Per the germline V gene, CDR1 is SGHNT and CDR2 is YENEEA. The V end was cut by 0 bases, the J end by 5 bases, with 7 bases between.

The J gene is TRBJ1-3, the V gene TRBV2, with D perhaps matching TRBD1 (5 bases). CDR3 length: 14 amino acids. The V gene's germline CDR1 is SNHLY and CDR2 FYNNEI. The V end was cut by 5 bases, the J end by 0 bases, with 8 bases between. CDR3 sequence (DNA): TGTGCCAGCAGTCAACAGGACTCTGGAAACACCATATATTTT. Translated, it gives CASSQQDSGNTIYF.

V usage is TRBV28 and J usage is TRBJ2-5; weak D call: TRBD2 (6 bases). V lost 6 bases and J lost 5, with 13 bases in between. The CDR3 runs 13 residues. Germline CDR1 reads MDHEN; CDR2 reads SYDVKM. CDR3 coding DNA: TGTGCCAGCAGCCAGCCTGGGGGGGAGACCCAGTACTTC. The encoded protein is CASSQPGGETQYF.

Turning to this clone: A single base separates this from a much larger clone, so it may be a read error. The CDR3 sequence is CASSLASPLGSGELFF. The CDR3 coding sequence is TGTGCTAGCAGCTTAGCTAGCCCATTGGGTTCCGGGGAGCTGTTTTTT. V is TRBV7-7 and J is TRBJ2-2; D may be TRBD2 (5 bases). CDR1 is SSHAT and CDR2 is FNYEAQ in the germline V gene (reference sequence). The CDR3 extends over 16 amino acids.

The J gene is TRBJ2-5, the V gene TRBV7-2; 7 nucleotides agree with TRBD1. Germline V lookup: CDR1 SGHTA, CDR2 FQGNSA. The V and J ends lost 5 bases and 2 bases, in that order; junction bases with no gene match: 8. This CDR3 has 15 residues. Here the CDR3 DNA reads TGTGCCAGCAGCGCCACACGGGACAGACAAGAGACCCAGTACTTC. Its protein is CASSATRDRQETQYF.

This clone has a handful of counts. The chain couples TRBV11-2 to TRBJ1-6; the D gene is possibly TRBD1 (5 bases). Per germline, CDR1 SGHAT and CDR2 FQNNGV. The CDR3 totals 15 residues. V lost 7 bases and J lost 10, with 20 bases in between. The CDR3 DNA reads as TGTGCCAGCACCCTAAGCGGCGGGACGGAGTCACCCCTCCACTTT. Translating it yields CASTLSGGTESPLHF.

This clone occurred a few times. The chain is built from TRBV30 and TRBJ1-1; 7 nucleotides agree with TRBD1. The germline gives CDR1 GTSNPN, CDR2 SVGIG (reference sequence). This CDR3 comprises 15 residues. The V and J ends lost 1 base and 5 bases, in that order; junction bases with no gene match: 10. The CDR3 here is CAWSAMDRRETEAFF. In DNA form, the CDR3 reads TGTGCCTGGAGTGCCATGGACAGGAGGGAAACTGAAGCTTTCTTT.

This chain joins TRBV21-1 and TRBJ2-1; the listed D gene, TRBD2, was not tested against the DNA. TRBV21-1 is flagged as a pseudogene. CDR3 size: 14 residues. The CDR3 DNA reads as TGTGCCAGCAGCAAAAGGGAGAGGAGCGGGCCGACGTTCTTC. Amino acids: CASSKRERSGPTFF.

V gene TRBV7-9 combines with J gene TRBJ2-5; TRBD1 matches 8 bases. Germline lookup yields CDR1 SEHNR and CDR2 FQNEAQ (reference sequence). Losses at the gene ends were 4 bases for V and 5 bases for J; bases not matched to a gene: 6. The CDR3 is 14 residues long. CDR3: CASSSQGGAETQYF. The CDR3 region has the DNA TGTGCCAGCAGCTCACAGGGGGGAGCCGAGACCCAGTACTTC. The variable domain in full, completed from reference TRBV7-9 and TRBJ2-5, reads DTGVSQNPRHKITKRGQNVTFRCDPISEHNRLYWYRQTLGQGPEFLTYFQNEAQLEKSRLLSDRFSAERPKGSFSTLEIQRTEQGDSAMYLCASSSQGGAETQYFGPGTRLLVL.

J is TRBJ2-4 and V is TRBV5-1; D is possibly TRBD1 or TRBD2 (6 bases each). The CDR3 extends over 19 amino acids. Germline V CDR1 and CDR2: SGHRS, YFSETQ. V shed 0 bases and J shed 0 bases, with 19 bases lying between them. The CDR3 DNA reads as TGCGCCAGCAGCTTGGGAGGGGGGATCACCACGTTAGCCAAAAACATTCAGTACTTC. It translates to CASSLGGGITTLAKNIQYF.

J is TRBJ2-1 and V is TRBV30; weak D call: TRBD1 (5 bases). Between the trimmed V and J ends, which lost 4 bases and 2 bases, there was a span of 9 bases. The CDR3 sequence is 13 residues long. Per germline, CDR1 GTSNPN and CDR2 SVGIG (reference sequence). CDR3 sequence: CAWKTRAYNEQFF. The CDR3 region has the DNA TGTGCCTGGAAAACCAGGGCCTACAATGAGCAGTTCTTC.

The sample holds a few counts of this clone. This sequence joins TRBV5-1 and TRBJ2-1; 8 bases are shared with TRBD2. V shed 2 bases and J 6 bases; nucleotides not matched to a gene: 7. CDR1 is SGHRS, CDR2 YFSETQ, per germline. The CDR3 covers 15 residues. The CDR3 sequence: CASSLAGDHSNEQFF. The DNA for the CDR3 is TGCGCCAGCAGCTTAGCGGGAGACCATTCCAATGAGCAGTTCTTC.

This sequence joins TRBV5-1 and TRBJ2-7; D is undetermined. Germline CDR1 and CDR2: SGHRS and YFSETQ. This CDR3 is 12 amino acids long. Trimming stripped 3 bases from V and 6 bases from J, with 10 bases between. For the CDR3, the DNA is TGCGCCAGCAGCTCGCAGGATCGCGAGCAGTACTTC. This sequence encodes CASSSQDREQYF.

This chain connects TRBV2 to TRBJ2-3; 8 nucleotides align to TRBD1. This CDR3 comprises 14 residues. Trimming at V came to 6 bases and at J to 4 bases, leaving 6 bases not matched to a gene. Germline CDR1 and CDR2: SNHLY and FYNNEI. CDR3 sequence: CASRTQTGADTQYF. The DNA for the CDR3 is TGTGCCAGCAGGACCCAGACAGGGGCAGATACGCAGTATTTT.

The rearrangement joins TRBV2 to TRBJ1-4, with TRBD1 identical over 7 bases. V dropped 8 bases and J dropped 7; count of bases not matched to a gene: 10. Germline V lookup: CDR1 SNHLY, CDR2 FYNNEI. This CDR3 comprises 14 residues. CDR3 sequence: CASGQEGRSEKLFF. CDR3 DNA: TGTGCCAGCGGACAGGAAGGGAGAAGTGAAAAACTGTTTTTT. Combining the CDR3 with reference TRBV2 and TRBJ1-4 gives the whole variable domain EPEVTQTPSHQVTQMGQEVILRCVPISNHLYFYWYRQILGQKVEFLVSFYNNEISEKSEIFDDQFSVERPDGSNFTLKIRSTKLEDSAMYFCASGQEGRSEKLFFGSGTQLSVL.

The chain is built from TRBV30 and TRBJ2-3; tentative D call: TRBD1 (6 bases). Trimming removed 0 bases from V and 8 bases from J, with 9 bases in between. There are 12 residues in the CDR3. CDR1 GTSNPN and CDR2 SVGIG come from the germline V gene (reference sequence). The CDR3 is CAWSVQGATQYF. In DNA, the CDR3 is TGTGCCTGGAGTGTACAGGGTGCTACGCAGTATTTT.

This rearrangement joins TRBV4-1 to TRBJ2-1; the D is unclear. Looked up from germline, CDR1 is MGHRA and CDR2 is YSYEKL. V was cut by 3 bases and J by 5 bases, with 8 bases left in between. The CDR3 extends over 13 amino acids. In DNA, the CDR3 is TGCGCCAGCAGCCAGCCCGTTAACAATGAGCAGTTCTTC. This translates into CASSQPVNNEQFF.